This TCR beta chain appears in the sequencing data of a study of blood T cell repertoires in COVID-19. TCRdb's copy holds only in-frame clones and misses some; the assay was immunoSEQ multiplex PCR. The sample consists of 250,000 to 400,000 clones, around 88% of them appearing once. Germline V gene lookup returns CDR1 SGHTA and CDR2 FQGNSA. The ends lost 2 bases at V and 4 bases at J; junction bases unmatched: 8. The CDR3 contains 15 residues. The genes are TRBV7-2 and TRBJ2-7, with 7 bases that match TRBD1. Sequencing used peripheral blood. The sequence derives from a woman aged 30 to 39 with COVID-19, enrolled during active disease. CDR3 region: CASSLTTGTDYEQYF. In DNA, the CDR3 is TGTGCCAGCAGCTTAACAACCGGGACAGATTACGAGCAGTACTTC.